Sequencing of this T cell receptor beta chain was carried out in a study of T cell repertoires in cytomegalovirus infection (dated by TCRdb to about 2019). Concerning the study at large: Because public TCR beta signatures pointed to carriage of CMV infection together with the matching HLA type, the HLA type of each donor mattered for the analysis.

CDR1 and CDR2 are drawn from the germline V gene (reference sequence): GTSNPN, SVGIG. The CDR3 has 15 amino acids, counting the end cysteine and phenylalanine. Solely the CDR3 DNA is kept, with 45 bases framed from the first base. V is cut back by 5 bases and J by 7 bases, with 10 bases in the junction unmatched. The instrument given in TCRdb is Illumina HiSeq 1500. Using fastp trimming at Q25 and MiXCR clonotype assembly, TCRdb reanalyzed the public sequencing data and kept in-frame beta chains. Here each entry gathers all rows of one CDR3 protein and keeps the most common genes and DNA. In this sample the table shows 200,000 to 300,000 distinct CDR3 sequences, 12% of which occur a single time. Roughly 1.7% of the sample lies in the top ten. Study-level results and caveats: The ex vivo response was dominated by HLA-C-restricted CMV-specific TCR beta clonotypes, which also provided the single most frequent clonotype in two of eight donors. Cumulative frequency of public TCR beta family members discriminated carriers of CMV infection plus the relevant HLA type in this cohort and an independent roughly 330-donor cohort.

Regarding this clonotype: No cognate antigen has been identified for it. The input lacks base qualities; no much larger clone sits a single base away.

The material sequenced was PBMCs. The clonotype comes from a human donor in good health (CMV status not recorded). Some clones in this sample may be carry-over from other donors' samples. The chain uses TRBV30 and TRBJ1-4; 10 central bases correspond to TRBD1. The nucleotide sequence is TGTGCCTGGTCGGACTTGGGACAGGGGTTTGAAAAACTGTTTTTT. The encoded protein is CAWSDLGQGFEKLFF.